The present T cell receptor (beta chain) was sequenced within a study of cytomegalovirus exposure and HLA in healthy donors. Deletions cut 5 bases from V and 5 bases from J, with 21 bases between. The CDR3 extends over 16 amino acids. Germline lookup yields CDR1 MNHNY and CDR2 SVGAGI (reference sequence). PCR was performed using 60 Vbeta and 13 Jbeta primers. Profiled with immunoSEQ multiplex PCR; TCRdb holds only in-frame clones, not every one. The sample carries about 170,000 clones, over 70% recorded once. The sequence derives from a woman aged 50 to 60 in good health and CMV-seropositive. Sequenced material: PBMCs. The chain carries TRBV6-6 and TRBJ2-5; TRBD2 is a possible D gene (5 bases). For the CDR3, the DNA is TGTGCCAGCAGTCTCGGGGTTGGCGGTCATGGGGAGACCCAGTACTTC. Amino acids: CASSLGVGGHGETQYF.